The sequence of this T cell receptor (beta chain) was determined in a study of cytomegalovirus exposure and HLA in healthy donors. In the study overall: An earlier analysis identified more than 95 million unique TCR beta sequences in approximately 190 million T cells. Some 80 million unique TCRs from HLA-typed donors were held in an early data release.

The CDR3 totals 15 residues. Germline-derived CDR1 and CDR2 are LNHDA and SQIVND (reference sequence). Trimming left V 3 bases short and J 4 bases short, with 16 bases between. The PCR had 60 Vbeta and 13 Jbeta primers. TCRdb keeps only in-frame clones here, not all; method: immunoSEQ multiplex PCR. The repertoire consists of about 180,000 clones, with roughly 80% occurring once and the leading ten covering roughly 4.4%. The receptor's source is a young woman in good health and CMV-seropositive. Specimen: PBMCs. The chain links TRBV19 to TRBJ2-7, with D maybe TRBD2 (6 bases). The CDR3 DNA is TGTGCCAGTAGTATGAGACTAGGGTGGTTATACGAGCAGTACTTC. Translating it yields CASSMRLGWLYEQYF. The complete variable domain, with remaining parts taken from reference TRBV19 and TRBJ2-7, reads DGGITQSPKYLFRKEGQNVTLSCEQNLNHDAMYWYRQDPGQGLRLIYYSQIVNDFQKGDIAEGYSVSREKKESFPLTVTSAQKNPTAFYLCASSMRLGWLYEQYFGPGTRLTVT.